This paragraph reports one TCR beta chain. Antigen unknown. The sample originates from a study of naive and memory T cell subsets. An equimolar mix of two oligonucleotides served as the beta constant-region primer for TRBC1 and TRBC2. Ligated cDNA was amplified by four rounds of PCR with nested alpha and beta constant-region primers and SP2. TCRdb re-called the UMI-ligation and nested PCR reads with MiXCR, one entry per CDR3 protein. The table shows approximately 100,000 distinct CDR3 sequences, with around 13% occurring only once. The V gene lost 5 bases and the J gene lost 7 bases, with 5 bases spanning the gap. Germline V lookup: CDR1 KGHDR, CDR2 SFDVKD. The length of the CDR3 is 11 residues. General observations from the study: Possibly reflecting memory cells re-expressing CD45RA, a few larger clonotypes occurred in naive repertoires, especially CD8.

This receptor was obtained from a human donor in good health. The rearrangement joins TRBV24-1 to TRBJ2-1; D not resolved. Sample: naive CD8+ T cells from blood. CDR3 DNA: TGTGCCACCAGTGGAGTGAATGAGCAGTTCTTC. This translates into CATSGVNEQFF.